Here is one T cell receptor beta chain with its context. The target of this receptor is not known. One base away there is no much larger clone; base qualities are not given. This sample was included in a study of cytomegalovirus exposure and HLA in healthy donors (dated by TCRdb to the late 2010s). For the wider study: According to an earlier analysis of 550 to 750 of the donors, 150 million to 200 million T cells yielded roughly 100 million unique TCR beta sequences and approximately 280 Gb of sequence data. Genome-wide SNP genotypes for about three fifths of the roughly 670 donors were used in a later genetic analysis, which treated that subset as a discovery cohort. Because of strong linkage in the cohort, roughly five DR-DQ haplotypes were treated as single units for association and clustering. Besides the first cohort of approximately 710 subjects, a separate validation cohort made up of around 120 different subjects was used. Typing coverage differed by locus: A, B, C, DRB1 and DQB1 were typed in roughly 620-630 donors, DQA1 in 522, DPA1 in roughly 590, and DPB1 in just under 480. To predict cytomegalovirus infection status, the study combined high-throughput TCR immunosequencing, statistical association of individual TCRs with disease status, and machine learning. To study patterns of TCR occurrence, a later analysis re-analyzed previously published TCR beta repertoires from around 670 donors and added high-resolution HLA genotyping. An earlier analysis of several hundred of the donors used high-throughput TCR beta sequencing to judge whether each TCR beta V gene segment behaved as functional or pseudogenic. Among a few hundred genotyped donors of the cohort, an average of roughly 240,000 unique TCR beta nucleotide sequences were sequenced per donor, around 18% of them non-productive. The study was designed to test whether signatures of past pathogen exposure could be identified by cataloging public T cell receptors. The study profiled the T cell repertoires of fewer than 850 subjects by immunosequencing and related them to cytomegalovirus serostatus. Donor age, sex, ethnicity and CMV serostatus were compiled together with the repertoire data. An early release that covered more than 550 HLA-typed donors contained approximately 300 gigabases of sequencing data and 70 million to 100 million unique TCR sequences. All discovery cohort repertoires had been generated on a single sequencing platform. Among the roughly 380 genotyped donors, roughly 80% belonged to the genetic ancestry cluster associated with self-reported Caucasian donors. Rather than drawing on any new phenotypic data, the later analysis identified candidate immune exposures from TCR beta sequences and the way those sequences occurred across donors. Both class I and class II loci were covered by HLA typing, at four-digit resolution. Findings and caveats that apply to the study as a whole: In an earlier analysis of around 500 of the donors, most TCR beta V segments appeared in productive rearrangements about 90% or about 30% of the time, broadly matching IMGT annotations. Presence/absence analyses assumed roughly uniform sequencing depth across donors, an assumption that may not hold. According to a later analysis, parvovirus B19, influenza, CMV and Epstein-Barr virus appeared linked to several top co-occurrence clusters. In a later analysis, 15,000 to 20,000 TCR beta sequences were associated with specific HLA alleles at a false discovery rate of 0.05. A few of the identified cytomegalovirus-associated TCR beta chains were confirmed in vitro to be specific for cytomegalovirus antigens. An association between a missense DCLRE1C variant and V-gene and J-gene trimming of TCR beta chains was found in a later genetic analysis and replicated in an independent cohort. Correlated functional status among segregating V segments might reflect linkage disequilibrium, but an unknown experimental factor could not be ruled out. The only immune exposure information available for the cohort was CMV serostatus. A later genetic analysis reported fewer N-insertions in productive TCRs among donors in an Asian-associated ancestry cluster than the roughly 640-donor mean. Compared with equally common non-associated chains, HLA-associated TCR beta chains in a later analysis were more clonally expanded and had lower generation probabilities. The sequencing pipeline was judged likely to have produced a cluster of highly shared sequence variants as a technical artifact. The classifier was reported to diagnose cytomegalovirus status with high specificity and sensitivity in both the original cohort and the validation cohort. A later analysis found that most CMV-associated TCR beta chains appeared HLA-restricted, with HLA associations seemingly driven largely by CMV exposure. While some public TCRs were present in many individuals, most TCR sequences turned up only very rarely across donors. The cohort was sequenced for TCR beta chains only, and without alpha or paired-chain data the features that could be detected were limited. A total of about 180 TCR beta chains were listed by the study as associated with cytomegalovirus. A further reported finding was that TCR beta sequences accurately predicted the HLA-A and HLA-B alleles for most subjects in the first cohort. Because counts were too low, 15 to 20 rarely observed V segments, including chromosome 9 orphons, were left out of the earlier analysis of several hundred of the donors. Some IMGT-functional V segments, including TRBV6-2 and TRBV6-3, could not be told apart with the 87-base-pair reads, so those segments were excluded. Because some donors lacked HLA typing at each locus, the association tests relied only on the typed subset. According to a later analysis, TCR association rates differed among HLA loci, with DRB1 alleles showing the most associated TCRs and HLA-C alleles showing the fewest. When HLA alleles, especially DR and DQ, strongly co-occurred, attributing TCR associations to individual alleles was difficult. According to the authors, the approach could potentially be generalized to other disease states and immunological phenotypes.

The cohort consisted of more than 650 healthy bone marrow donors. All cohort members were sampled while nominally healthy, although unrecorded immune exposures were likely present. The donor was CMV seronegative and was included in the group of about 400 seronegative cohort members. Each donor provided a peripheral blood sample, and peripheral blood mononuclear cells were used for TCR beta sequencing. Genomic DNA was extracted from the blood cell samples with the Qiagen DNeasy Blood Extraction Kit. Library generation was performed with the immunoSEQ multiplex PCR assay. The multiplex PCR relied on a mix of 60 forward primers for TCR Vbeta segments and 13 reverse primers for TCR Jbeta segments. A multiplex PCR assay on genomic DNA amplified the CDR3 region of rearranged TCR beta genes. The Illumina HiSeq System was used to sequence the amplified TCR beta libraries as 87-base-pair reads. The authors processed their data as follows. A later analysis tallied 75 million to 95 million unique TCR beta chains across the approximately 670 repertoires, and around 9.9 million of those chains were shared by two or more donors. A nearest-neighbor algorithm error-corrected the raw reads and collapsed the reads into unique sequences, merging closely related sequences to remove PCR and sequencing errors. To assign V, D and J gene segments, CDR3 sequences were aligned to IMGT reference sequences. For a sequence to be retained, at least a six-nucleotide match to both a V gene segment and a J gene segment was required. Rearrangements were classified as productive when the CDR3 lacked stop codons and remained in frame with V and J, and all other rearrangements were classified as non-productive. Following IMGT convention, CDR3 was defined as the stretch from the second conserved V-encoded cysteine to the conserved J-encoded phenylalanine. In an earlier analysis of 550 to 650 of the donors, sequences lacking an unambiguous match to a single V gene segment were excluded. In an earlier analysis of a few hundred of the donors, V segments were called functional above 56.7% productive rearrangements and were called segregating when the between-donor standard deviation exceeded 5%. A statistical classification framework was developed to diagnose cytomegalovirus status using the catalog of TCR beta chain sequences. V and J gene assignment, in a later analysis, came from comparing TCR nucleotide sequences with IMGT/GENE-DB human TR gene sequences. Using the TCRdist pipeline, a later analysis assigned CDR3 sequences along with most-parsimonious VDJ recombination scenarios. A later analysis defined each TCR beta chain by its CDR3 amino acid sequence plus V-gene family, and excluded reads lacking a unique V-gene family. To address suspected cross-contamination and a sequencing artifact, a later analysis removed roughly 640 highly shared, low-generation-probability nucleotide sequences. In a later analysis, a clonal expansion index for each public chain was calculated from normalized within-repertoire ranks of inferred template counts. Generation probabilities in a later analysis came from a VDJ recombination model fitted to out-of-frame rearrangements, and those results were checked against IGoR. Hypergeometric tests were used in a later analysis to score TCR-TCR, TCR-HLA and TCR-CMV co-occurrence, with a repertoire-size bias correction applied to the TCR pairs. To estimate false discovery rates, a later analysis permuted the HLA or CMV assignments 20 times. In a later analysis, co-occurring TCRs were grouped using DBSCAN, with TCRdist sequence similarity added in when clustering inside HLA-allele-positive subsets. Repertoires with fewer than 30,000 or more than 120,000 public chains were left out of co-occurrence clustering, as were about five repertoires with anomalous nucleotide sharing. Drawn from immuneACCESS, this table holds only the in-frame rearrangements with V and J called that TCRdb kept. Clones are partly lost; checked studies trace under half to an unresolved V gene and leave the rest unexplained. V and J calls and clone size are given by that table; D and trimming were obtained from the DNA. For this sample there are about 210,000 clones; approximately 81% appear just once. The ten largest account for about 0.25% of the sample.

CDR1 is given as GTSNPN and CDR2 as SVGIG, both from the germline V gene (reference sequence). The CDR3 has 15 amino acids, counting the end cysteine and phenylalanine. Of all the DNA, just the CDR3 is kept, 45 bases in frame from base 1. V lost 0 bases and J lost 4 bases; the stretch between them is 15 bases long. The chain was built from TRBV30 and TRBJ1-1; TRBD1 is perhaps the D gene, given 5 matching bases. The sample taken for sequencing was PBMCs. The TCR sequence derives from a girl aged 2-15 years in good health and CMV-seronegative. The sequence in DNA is TGTGCCTGGAGTGTAGGTTTGACAGCCGGCACTGAAGCTTTCTTT. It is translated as CAWSVGLTAGTEAFF.